This paragraph covers one T cell receptor beta chain sequence. With random hexamers, reverse transcription was performed on roughly 0.45 to 1 ug of RNA. immunoSEQ multiplex PCR amplified TCR beta CDR3 across 54 Vbeta, 13 Jbeta. TCRdb used MiXCR to reprocess the immunoSEQ multiplex PCR reads, holding one entry per CDR3 protein. The sample lists roughly 180,000 distinct CDR3 sequences, about 93% occurring once. Sequencing of TCR beta covered CD8+ and CD4+ T cells obtained from blood. The sample belongs to a study of CD8 T cells in Susac syndrome. Germline V gives CDR1 DFQATT, CDR2 SNEGSKA (reference sequence). V lost 5 bases and J lost 2, with 13 bases in between. This CDR3 spans 14 amino acids.

This sequence was found in a human donor with multiple sclerosis. V gene TRBV20-1 combines with J gene TRBJ1-3; D is possibly TRBD1 (5 bases). Sequencing was performed on CD4+ T cells from PBMCs. The CDR3 protein is CSAPRGGAGNTIYF. The CDR3, as DNA: TGCAGTGCTCCCCGGGGAGGGGCTGGAAACACCATATATTTT.